This T cell receptor (beta chain) derives from a study of cytomegalovirus exposure and HLA in healthy donors. Germline V gene lookup returns CDR1 KGHSH and CDR2 LQKENI. This CDR3 spans 13 amino acids. The ends lost 5 bases at V and 6 bases at J; junction bases unmatched: 1. Researchers ran the PCR with 60 Vbeta and 13 Jbeta primers. Only in-frame clones appear in the TCRdb table, and some are missing; sequencing was by immunoSEQ multiplex PCR. The repertoire has tens of thousands of clones, 80% of them found once; the top ten carry approximately 3.6%. This chain joins TRBV18 and TRBJ1-5; 10 nucleotides agree with TRBD1. The sequencing input was PBMCs. The sequence derives from a middle-aged woman in good health and CMV-seronegative. The chain's CDR3 is CASSGDRGQPQHF. The CDR3 DNA follows: TGTGCCAGCTCAGGGGACAGGGGTCAGCCCCAGCATTTT.